The rows below give T cell receptor beta chains drawn from one sample of a study of graft-versus-host responses after intestinal transplantation. Profiled with immunoSEQ multiplex PCR; TCRdb holds only in-frame clones, not every one. The sample holds tens of thousands of clones, around 76% seen once. The antigens of these receptors remain unknown. The material was unstimulated CD4+ T cells sorted from spleen or lymph node cells, obtained before intestinal transplant. The receptors stem from a human donor who received an intestinal transplant. Each CDR3 is given with its conserved first and last residue. Each record gives: V gene, CDR3 length, clone size, J gene, D gene, CDR3 protein, CDR3 DNA. The D gene is left open where the match is weak. Size is stated for part of the rows, as once, few or many counts, or as a class when the clone is expanded.

>TRBV30|15|NA|TRBJ2-1|TRBD2
CAWSSRGLAGNEQFF
TGTGCCTGGAGTAGTAGGGGACTAGCGGGAAATGAGCAGTTCTTC
>TRBV6-6|12|NA|TRBJ2-2|NA
CASSYTTGELFF
TGTGCCAGCAGTTATACTACCGGGGAGCTGTTTTTT
>TRBV29-1|14|NA|TRBJ1-2|NA
CSVRQRQADYGYTF
TGCAGCGTGCGGCAACGGCAGGCCGACTATGGCTACACCTTC
>TRBV6-5|13|NA|TRBJ2-7|NA
CASSAGTPYEQYF
TGTGCCAGCAGTGCCGGGACCCCCTACGAGCAGTACTTC
>TRBV7-9|11|few|TRBJ2-7|NA
CASSQLYEQYF
TGTGCCAGCAGCCAACTCTACGAGCAGTACTTC
>TRBV7-9|15|NA|TRBJ2-3|TRBD2
CASSFRDYGMDTQYF
TGTGCCAGCAGCTTTAGGGACTATGGAATGGATACGCAGTATTTT
>TRBV11-2|13|once|TRBJ2-3|TRBD2
CASRTSGTDTQYF
TGTGCCAGCAGGACTAGCGGGACAGATACGCAGTATTTT
>TRBV20-1|10|NA|TRBJ1-2|NA
CSAPSYGYTF
TGCAGTGCCCCCTCCTATGGCTACACCTTC
>TRBV6-1|17|NA|TRBJ2-7|NA
CASSGRSMIGSSYEQYF
TGTGCCAGCAGTGGGAGGTCCATGATAGGTTCTTCCTACGAGCAGTACTTC
>TRBV7-9|13|NA|TRBJ2-7|NA
CASSLGVSYEQYF
TGTGCCAGCAGCCTGGGGGTCTCCTACGAGCAGTACTTC
>TRBV4-1|15|NA|TRBJ2-7|TRBD1
CASSSRQGRSYEQYF
TGCGCCAGCAGCTCCAGACAGGGGCGCTCCTACGAGCAGTACTTC
>TRBV2|13|NA|TRBJ2-7|TRBD2
CASRTSGSYEQYF
TGTGCCAGCAGGACTAGCGGGAGCTACGAGCAGTACTTC
>TRBV6-5|16|NA|TRBJ1-4|TRBD1
CASSYNDRGQREKLFF
TGTGCCAGCAGCTACAACGACAGGGGGCAAAGAGAAAAACTGTTTTTT
>TRBV5-1|16|NA|TRBJ2-7|TRBD1
CASSLVRDRGPYEQYF
TGCGCCAGCAGCTTGGTACGGGACAGGGGACCCTACGAGCAGTACTTC
>TRBV18|16|once|TRBJ2-5|NA
CASSPVRSGFQETQYF
TGTGCCAGCTCACCTGTGAGAAGCGGATTTCAAGAGACCCAGTACTTC
>TRBV6-5|12|NA|TRBJ2-7|NA
CASSNTAYEQYF
TGTGCCAGCAGTAACACGGCCTACGAGCAGTACTTC
>TRBV19|13|NA|TRBJ2-2|NA
CASSISVGGELFF
TGTGCCAGTAGTATTTCAGTAGGAGGGGAGCTGTTTTTT
>TRBV7-2|13|NA|TRBJ2-1|NA
CASSWDSYNEQFF
TGTGCCAGCAGCTGGGACTCCTACAATGAGCAGTTCTTC
>TRBV29-1|12|NA|TRBJ2-6|NA
CSVESGANVLTF
TGCAGCGTTGAATCTGGGGCCAACGTCCTGACTTTC
>TRBV15|16|NA|TRBJ2-2|NA
CATSRPSRLSTGELFF
TGTGCCACCAGCAGGCCTTCCCGTTTAAGCACCGGGGAGCTGTTTTTT
>TRBV2|12|few|TRBJ2-5|NA
CASRLAMETQYF
TGTGCCAGCAGACTAGCAATGGAGACCCAGTACTTC
>TRBV7-2|15|NA|TRBJ2-2|NA
CASSLVPGNTGELFF
TGTGCCAGCAGCTTAGTTCCAGGGAACACCGGGGAGCTGTTTTTT
>TRBV6-6|13|few|TRBJ2-5|TRBD2
CASNLAGQETQYF
TGTGCCAGCAACCTAGCGGGCCAAGAGACCCAGTACTTC
>TRBV6-1|16|NA|TRBJ2-3|NA
CASSETDGRSTDTQYF
TGTGCCAGCAGTGAAACTGACGGGCGGAGCACAGATACGCAGTATTTT
>TRBV2|17|NA|TRBJ2-3|NA
CASSLTGPPDGTDTQYF
TGTGCCAGCAGTTTAACCGGGCCCCCAGATGGCACAGATACGCAGTATTTT
>TRBV5-1|10|NA|TRBJ2-5|NA
CASRGETQYF
TGCGCCAGCAGAGGGGAGACCCAGTACTTC
>TRBV5-4|15|NA|TRBJ2-1|TRBD1
CASSSPTGAYNEQFF
TGTGCCAGCAGCTCCCCGACAGGGGCCTACAATGAGCAGTTCTTC
>TRBV18|13|NA|TRBJ1-1|NA
CASSPPLQAEAFF
TGTGCCAGCTCACCACCACTTCAAGCTGAAGCTTTCTTT
>TRBV5-4|17|NA|TRBJ1-3|TRBD1
CASSANRGPASGNTIYF
TGTGCCAGCAGCGCCAACAGGGGGCCAGCGTCTGGAAACACCATATATTTT
>TRBV5-1|16|NA|TRBJ2-3|NA
CASSLEGQGATDTQYF
TGCGCCAGCAGCCTCGAAGGGCAGGGCGCCACAGATACGCAGTATTTT
>TRBV19|14|NA|TRBJ2-6|NA
CASSIDVGANVLTF
TGTGCCAGTAGTATAGACGTGGGGGCCAACGTCCTGACTTTC
>TRBV6-6|15|once|TRBJ1-2|NA
CASSYSGQGGNGYTF
TGTGCCAGCAGTTACTCGGGGCAGGGAGGGAATGGCTACACCTTC
>TRBV15|11|NA|TRBJ2-5|NA
CATSIWETQYF
TGTGCCACCAGCATCTGGGAGACCCAGTACTTC
>TRBV4-2|15|once|TRBJ2-2|NA
CASSQVRAAGGELFF
TGTGCCAGCAGCCAAGTTCGGGCAGCCGGCGGGGAGCTGTTTTTT
>TRBV19|15|NA|TRBJ2-4|TRBD1
CASSIGGTVENIQYF
TGTGCCAGTAGTATAGGGGGGACAGTCGAAAACATTCAGTACTTC
>TRBV5-4|15|NA|TRBJ2-3|TRBD2
CASSLLAGGTDTQYF
TGTGCCAGCAGCTTACTAGCGGGGGGCACAGATACGCAGTATTTT
>TRBV7-2|13|NA|TRBJ2-3|NA
CASSLEGTDTQYF
TGTGCCAGCAGCTTAGAGGGCACAGATACGCAGTATTTT
>TRBV7-3|13|few|TRBJ1-2|TRBD1
CASSFGQGVGYTF
TGTGCCAGCAGCTTTGGACAGGGGGTTGGCTACACCTTC
>TRBV11-2|16|NA|TRBJ2-7|NA
CASSLVRRGRSHEQYF
TGTGCCAGCAGCTTAGTTCGGAGGGGTAGGTCCCACGAGCAGTACTTC
>TRBV9|17|NA|TRBJ1-2|NA
CASSGDSGPGVNYGYTF
TGTGCCAGCAGCGGGGACTCCGGGCCTGGGGTCAACTATGGCTACACCTTC
>TRBV30|14|NA|TRBJ2-3|NA
CACNYYSSTDTQYF
TGTGCCTGCAACTACTACTCTAGCACAGATACGCAGTATTTT
>TRBV4-1|11|NA|TRBJ1-6|NA
CASSHNSPLHF
TGCGCCAGCAGCCATAATTCACCCCTCCACTTT
>TRBV5-6|15|NA|TRBJ1-4|NA
CASSLRVQDGEKLFF
TGTGCCAGCAGCTTGCGAGTCCAGGATGGGGAAAAACTGTTTTTT
>TRBV27|18|NA|TRBJ1-6|TRBD1
CASSLSAGGGSYNSPLHF
TGTGCCAGCAGTTTATCCGCAGGGGGAGGGTCCTATAATTCACCCCTCCACTTT
>TRBV6-5|13|NA|TRBJ2-5|NA
CATTPPRRETQYF
TGTGCCACCACTCCCCCAAGGCGAGAGACCCAGTACTTC
>TRBV4-1|13|NA|TRBJ2-1|TRBD2
CASSATGGGEQFF
TGCGCCAGCAGCGCCACGGGGGGGGGTGAGCAGTTCTTC
>TRBV14|14|NA|TRBJ1-2|TRBD1
CASSHLAGGSGYTF
TGTGCCAGCAGCCATTTGGCAGGGGGATCGGGCTACACCTTC
>TRBV9|16|NA|TRBJ1-2|TRBD1
CASSVGMGTGRYGYTF
TGTGCCAGCAGCGTAGGGATGGGGACAGGGCGTTATGGCTACACCTTC
>TRBV25-1|13|NA|TRBJ1-3|NA
CASTRGTWDTIYF
TGTGCCAGCACTCGGGGGACGTGGGACACCATATATTTT
>TRBV11-1|14|few|TRBJ2-7|NA
CASSRRREVYEQYF
TGTGCCAGCAGCCGCCGCAGGGAGGTCTACGAGCAGTACTTC
>TRBV25-1|13|NA|TRBJ1-1|NA
CASSERRNTEAFF
TGTGCCAGCAGTGAAAGAAGGAACACTGAAGCTTTCTTT
>TRBV29-1|16|few|TRBJ2-6|NA
CSVEGKGVSGANVLTF
TGCAGCGTTGAAGGGAAGGGGGTCTCTGGGGCCAACGTCCTGACTTTC
>TRBV19|12|NA|TRBJ1-2|NA
CASGWGNYGYTF
TGTGCCAGTGGATGGGGGAACTATGGCTACACCTTC
>TRBV10-3|15|NA|TRBJ2-5|TRBD2
CAISEGTSGWETQYF
TGTGCCATCAGTGAGGGGACTAGCGGGTGGGAGACCCAGTACTTC